Listed here are 11 T cell receptor beta chains from one sample, sequenced in a study of T cell changes during pregnancy in multiple sclerosis (dated by TCRdb to between 2019 and 2020). The protocol used for the library was the immunoSEQ multiplex PCR assay. This immuneACCESS table, as held by TCRdb, lists in-frame sequences with V and J called but not all clones. Of the missing ones, under half trace to an unresolved V gene in checked studies; the others have no known cause. The sample table holds 43,000 or so clones, of which about 90% were seen once. The top ten clonotypes cover less than 2% of the sample. Sequences were derived from peripheral blood, sampled in the first trimester of pregnancy. The receptors here all came from a female donor with multiple sclerosis, enrolled in a pregnancy study.

Remarks on this clone: This CDR3 is also generated by other DNA sequences in the sample. The genes are TRBV19 and TRBJ1-2, with 7 bases lining up with TRBD1. The junction had 10 bases not matched to a gene; V was cut back by 5 bases and J by 7 bases. CDR3 length: 14 amino acids. The germline gives CDR1 LNHDA, CDR2 SQIVND (reference sequence). The CDR3 sequence: CASSLRGREGGYTF. The CDR3 DNA follows: TGTGCCAGTAGTCTGAGGGGGCGCGAAGGTGGCTACACCTTC.

The chain recombines TRBV10-3 with TRBJ1-5; perhaps TRBD1 as D (5 bases). The V end was cut by 10 bases, the J end by 2 bases, with 18 bases between. In germline, CDR1 is ENHRY, CDR2 SYGVKD. CDR3 length: 15 amino acids. The CDR3 region has the DNA TGTGCCACCCTGCCGGGGGGAGAGGGCAATCAGCCCCAGCATTTT. It is translated as CATLPGGEGNQPQHF.

The chain uses TRBV6-1 and TRBJ1-1; TRBD1 agrees at 8 bases. V lost 3 bases to trimming and J lost 1 base; unmatched junction nucleotides: 4. Germline-derived CDR1 and CDR2 are MNHNS and SASEGT. The CDR3 runs 15 residues. In DNA, the CDR3 is TGTGCCAGCAGTGAGGTAGACAGGGGGAACACTGAAGCTTTCTTT. This gives the protein CASSEVDRGNTEAFF.

The J gene is TRBJ2-2, the V gene TRBV7-3; the match to TRBD1 covers 9 bases. V lost 6 bases and J lost 2; bases outside the gene matches: 1. CDR1 and CDR2 from the germline V gene are SGHTA and FQGTGA. This CDR3 contains 14 residues. The CDR3 loop reads CASRQGANTGELFF. For the CDR3, the DNA is TGTGCCAGCAGACAGGGGGCAAACACCGGGGAGCTGTTTTTT.

This chain links TRBV28 with TRBJ1-5, with D uncertain. Deletions cut 7 bases from V and 1 base from J, with 20 bases between. The CDR3 length is 17 residues. CDR1 MDHEN and CDR2 SYDVKM come from the germline V gene. For the CDR3, the DNA is TGTGCCAGCACCAAACCGTACCGGGTTAAGAGCAATCAGCCCCAGCATTTT. It is translated as CASTKPYRVKSNQPQHF. Filled out from reference TRBV28 and TRBJ1-5, the complete variable domain reads DVKVTQSSRYLVKRTGEKVFLECVQDMDHENMFWYRQDPGLGLRLIYFSYDVKMKEKGDIPEGYSVSREKKERFSLILESASTNQTSMYLCASTKPYRVKSNQPQHFGDGTRLSIL.

The chain has TRBV4-1 and TRBJ2-5, with TRBD1 matching 11 bases. CDR3 size: 15 residues. Germline CDR1 reads MGHRA; CDR2 reads YSYEKL. With 5 bases clipped from V and 4 bases from J, the junction kept 6 bases outside the gene matches. CDR3 sequence (DNA): TGCGCCAGCAGCTTCACCGGGACAGGGGGAGAGACCCAGTACTTC. This encodes CASSFTGTGGETQYF.

This clone was observed a handful of times. V usage is TRBV7-9 and J usage is TRBJ1-2, with unresolved D. V was trimmed by 5 bases and J by 6 bases, leaving 13 bases between them. The CDR3 length is 13 residues. Per the germline V gene, CDR1 is SEHNR and CDR2 is FQNEAQ (reference sequence). CDR3 residues: CASSEKGVHGYTF. CDR3 DNA sequence: TGTGCCAGCAGCGAAAAAGGAGTACATGGCTACACCTTC.

This chain uses TRBV2 with TRBJ1-4; 8 bases are a match to TRBD1. CDR1 is SNHLY, CDR2 FYNNEI, per germline. Trimming removed 6 bases from V and 5 bases from J; junction bases left unmatched: 5. This CDR3 has 14 residues. CDR3 in amino acids: CASSRRQGNEKLFF. The CDR3 DNA sequence: TGTGCCAGCAGCCGAAGACAGGGGAATGAAAAACTGTTTTTT.

The CDR3 loop reads CASTRGVEQFF. Here the CDR3 DNA reads TGTGCCAGCACCCGGGGGGTTGAGCAGTTCTTC. The chain employs TRBV27 and TRBJ2-1, with 7 bases matching TRBD2. With 7 bases clipped from V and 9 bases from J, the junction kept 3 bases outside the gene matches. The V gene's germline CDR1 is MNHEY and CDR2 SMNVEV (reference sequence). The CDR3 length is 11 residues.

In this sample, this clone turned up once. This rearrangement joins TRBV13 to TRBJ1-6; D uncertain. Trimming removed 3 bases at V and 6 bases at J, with 12 bases between. Germline V lookup: CDR1 PRHDT, CDR2 FYEKMQ (reference sequence). CDR3 size: 15 residues. The CDR3 loop reads CASSLRPGPNSPLHF. The CDR3 DNA reads as TGTGCCAGCAGCTTGCGCCCAGGCCCTAATTCACCCCTCCACTTT.

Here the CDR3 reads CASSTGGEYSNQPQHF. The CDR3 DNA reads as TGTGCCAGTAGTACAGGGGGCGAGTATAGCAATCAGCCCCAGCATTTT. The chain carries TRBV19 and TRBJ1-5, with 8 bases lining up with TRBD1. V gave up 4 bases and J gave up 0 bases; unmatched junction bases: 5. The germline CDR1 and CDR2 sequences are LNHDA and SQIVND (reference sequence). CDR3 size: 16 residues.